The present TCR beta chain was sequenced within a study of cytomegalovirus exposure and HLA in healthy donors (TCRdb year 2017). Regarding the research as a whole: In an earlier analysis of 587 of the donors, less than 350 Gb of sequence data and 120 million or so unique TCR beta sequences from 150 million to 200 million T cells were reported. In the later analysis, no new phenotypic data were used to find candidate immune exposures; instead, reliance was placed on TCR beta sequences and their occurrence across donors. Several DR-DQ haplotypes were handled as single units for association and clustering because linkage in the cohort was strong. Donor age, sex, ethnicity and CMV serostatus were compiled together with the repertoire data. Typing coverage differed by locus: A, B, C, DRB1 and DQB1 were typed in roughly 620-630 donors, DQA1 in approximately 520, DPA1 in 600 to 610, and DPB1 in 472. The study aimed to test whether cataloging public T cell receptors could reveal signatures of past pathogen exposure. Both class I and class II loci were covered by HLA typing, at four-digit resolution. Among some 400 genotyped donors of the cohort, an average of about 240,000 unique TCR beta nucleotide sequences were sequenced per donor, around 20% of them non-productive. A later genetic analysis took genome-wide SNP genotypes for 398 of the 666 donors and used that subset as a discovery cohort. The genetic ancestry cluster associated with self-reported Caucasian donors included roughly 84% of the 350 to 500 genotyped donors. An earlier analysis of 587 of the donors used high-throughput TCR beta sequencing to judge whether each TCR beta V gene segment behaved as functional or pseudogenic. To study patterns of TCR occurrence, a later analysis re-analyzed previously published TCR beta repertoires from several hundred donors and added high-resolution HLA genotyping. High-throughput TCR immunosequencing, statistical association of individual TCRs with disease status, and machine learning were combined to predict cytomegalovirus infection status. The study profiled the T cell repertoires of fewer than 850 subjects by immunosequencing and related them to cytomegalovirus serostatus. Roughly 300 gigabases of sequencing data and approximately 93 million unique TCR sequences were included in an early release covering 550 to 650 HLA-typed donors. Besides the first cohort of more than 650 subjects, a separate validation cohort made up of roughly 120 different subjects was used. Every discovery cohort repertoire had been produced on one sequencing platform.

The cohort comprised under 700 healthy bone marrow donors. Cohort members were all nominally healthy when sampled, although unrecorded immune exposures were likely present. The donor tested CMV seronegative and was one of the 352 seronegative cohort members. Each donor provided a peripheral blood sample, and peripheral blood mononuclear cells were used for TCR beta sequencing. Genomic DNA was extracted from the blood cell samples with the Qiagen DNeasy Blood Extraction Kit. Remarks on this clone: Its antigen has not been determined. At one boundary the junction diverges from the germline segment, which might be a read error.

The investigation overall reported the following: Roughly uniform sequencing depth across donors was assumed in presence/absence analyses, although this assumption may not hold. Several of the top co-occurrence clusters appeared to be linked to parvovirus B19, influenza, CMV and Epstein-Barr virus, according to a later analysis. A later analysis associated about 17,000 TCR beta sequences with specific HLA alleles at a false discovery rate of 0.05. For the cohort, immune exposure information was limited to CMV serostatus. In a later analysis, TCR association rates were found to vary across HLA loci, with the most associated TCRs seen for DRB1 alleles and the fewest for HLA-C alleles. Correlated functional status among segregating V segments might be attributable to linkage disequilibrium, but an unknown experimental factor could not be ruled out. Because HLA typing was missing for some donors at each locus, association tests included only the typed subset. In a later analysis, HLA-associated TCR beta chains showed more clonal expansion and lower generation probabilities than non-associated chains that were equally common. In both the original and validation cohorts, the classifier was reported to diagnose cytomegalovirus status with high specificity and sensitivity. In a later genetic analysis, a missense DCLRE1C variant was associated with V-gene and J-gene trimming of TCR beta chains, and the association was replicated in an independent cohort. A later genetic analysis reported fewer N-insertions in productive TCRs among donors in an Asian-associated ancestry cluster than the roughly 700-donor mean. An earlier analysis of around 500 of the donors showed that most TCR beta V segments appeared in productive rearrangements either about 90% or about 30% of the time, which broadly matched IMGT annotations. A group of highly shared sequence variants was considered likely to be a technical artifact of the sequencing pipeline. Three of the identified cytomegalovirus-associated TCR beta chains were confirmed in vitro to be specific for cytomegalovirus antigens. While some public TCRs were present in many individuals, most TCR sequences turned up only very rarely across donors. A further reported finding was that TCR beta sequences accurately predicted the HLA-A and HLA-B alleles for most subjects in the first cohort. According to the authors, the approach could potentially be generalized to other disease states and immunological phenotypes. Because counts were too low, fewer than 20 rarely observed V segments, including chromosome 9 orphons, were excluded from the earlier analysis of 500 to 700 of the donors. Only TCR beta chains were sequenced in this cohort, and the absence of alpha or paired-chain data limited detectable features. Strong co-occurrence of HLA alleles, especially DR and DQ, made assigning TCR associations to individual alleles difficult. The study gave a list of about 170 TCR beta chains associated with cytomegalovirus. According to a later analysis, most CMV-associated TCR beta chains appeared to be HLA-restricted, and the HLA associations seemed to be driven largely by CMV exposure.

The library was produced with the immunoSEQ multiplex PCR assay. For the multiplex PCR, a mixture combining 60 forward primers for TCR Vbeta segments and 13 reverse primers for TCR Jbeta segments was used. Amplification of the CDR3 region of rearranged TCR beta genes was performed with a multiplex PCR assay on genomic DNA. The amplified TCR beta libraries were sequenced on the Illumina HiSeq System as 87-base-pair reads. In the paper's pipeline: A later analysis tallied around 80 million unique TCR beta chains across the 700 or so repertoires, and about 10 million of those chains were shared by two or more donors. Raw reads were error-corrected and collapsed into unique sequences with a nearest-neighbor algorithm that merged closely related sequences to remove PCR and sequencing errors. To assign V, D and J gene segments, CDR3 sequences were aligned to IMGT reference sequences. For a sequence to be retained, a match of at least six nucleotides to both a V gene segment and a J gene segment was required. Rearrangements were classified as productive when the CDR3 lacked stop codons and remained in frame with V and J, and all other rearrangements were classified as non-productive. CDR3 was defined by IMGT convention, running from the second conserved V-encoded cysteine to the conserved J-encoded phenylalanine. The earlier analysis of 500 to 650 of the donors excluded any sequence lacking an unambiguous match to a single V gene segment. An earlier analysis of around 600 of the donors classified V segments as functional when productive rearrangements were above 56.7% and as segregating when the standard deviation between donors was above 5%. A statistical classification framework was built to diagnose cytomegalovirus status from the catalog of TCR beta chain sequences. V and J gene assignment, in a later analysis, came from comparing TCR nucleotide sequences with IMGT/GENE-DB human TR gene sequences. In a later analysis, CDR3 sequences and most-parsimonious VDJ recombination scenarios were assigned using the TCRdist pipeline. In a later analysis, each TCR beta chain was defined by its CDR3 amino acid sequence together with its V-gene family, and reads without a unique V-gene family were excluded. In a later analysis, 550 to 650 highly shared, low-generation-probability nucleotide sequences were removed to address suspected cross-contamination and a sequencing artifact. A later analysis calculated a clonal expansion index for each public chain from normalized within-repertoire ranks of inferred template counts. A later analysis computed generation probabilities with a VDJ recombination model fitted to out-of-frame rearrangements, and checked the results against IGoR. In a later analysis, TCR-TCR, TCR-HLA and TCR-CMV co-occurrence was scored with hypergeometric tests, and a repertoire-size bias correction was applied to TCR pairs. To estimate false discovery rates, a later analysis permuted the HLA or CMV assignments 20 times. In a later analysis, co-occurring TCRs were grouped with DBSCAN, and TCRdist sequence similarity was added when clustering was performed within HLA-allele-positive subsets. Co-occurrence clustering excluded repertoires with fewer than 30,000 or more than 120,000 public chains, plus five with anomalous nucleotide sharing. TCRdb stores this immuneACCESS table with in-frame sequences only. Part of the clones is absent; in the studies checked, under half of the shortfall reflects unresolved V genes, and no reason is known for the rest. V, J and clone size were drawn from that table, and D and trimming were deduced from the DNA. The sample table holds 150,000 to 200,000 clones, of which 70% to 80% were seen once. Of the sample, about 1.4% is held by the ten largest clones.

The receptor was derived from a woman in her fifties or sixties in good health and CMV-seronegative. Sequencing was done on a sample of PBMCs.

The CDR3 here reads CASSQVFREGYKQYF. The DNA reads TGTGCCAGCAGCCAAGTATTTCGGGAGGGCTACAAGCAGTACTTC. This sequence uses TRBV4-2 and TRBJ2-7; 8 middle bases align to TRBD2. Taken from the germline V gene, the CDR1 and CDR2 loops are LGHNA and YNFKEQ. CDR3 length: 15 amino acids, cysteine to phenylalanine. The read is trimmed to its CDR3 DNA, 45 bases read in frame from base 1.